These 12 T cell receptor beta chains were sequenced from one sample in a study of vaccination effects on CD4 cells after COVID-19. TCRdb's table, derived via immunoSEQ multiplex PCR, lists solely in-frame clones and lacks some. The sample consists of 20,000 to 30,000 clones, around 73% of them appearing once. These receptors' antigens are unknown. Within the ViraFEST assay, antigen-specific CD4+ T cells underwent expansion with viral peptide pools prior to sequencing. Cells that had been cultured for 10 days were the source of isolated CD4+ T cells. According to the study, vaccine recipients showed no prior SARS-CoV-2 infection and negative nucleocapsid antibodies. Source: CD4+ T cells from PBMCs cultured with SARS-CoV-2 spike peptides, taken before COVID-19 vaccination. These receptors were obtained from a human donor who received a COVID-19 vaccine.

V gene TRBV6-1 combines with J gene TRBJ1-1; D not certain. The CDR3 covers 14 residues. Looked up from germline, CDR1 is MNHNS and CDR2 is SASEGT. Trimming removed 2 bases from V and 3 bases from J, with 10 bases in between. CDR3 sequence (DNA): TGTGCCAGCAGTGAAAGATCTGAGTACACTGAAGCTTTCTTT. Its protein is CASSERSEYTEAFF.

The chain carries TRBV7-9 and TRBJ1-2; TRBD1 might be the D (5 bases). CDR1 and CDR2 (germline): SEHNR, FQNEAQ (reference sequence). Deletions cut 3 bases from V and 3 bases from J, with 17 bases between. CDR3 length: 16 amino acids. The DNA for the CDR3 is TGTGCCAGCAGCTTTCCTCGCCGGGGGATGGACTATGGCTACACCTTC. Its protein product is CASSFPRRGMDYGYTF. Using reference TRBV7-9 and TRBJ1-2 for the parts outside the CDR3, the full variable domain is DTGVSQNPRHKITKRGQNVTFRCDPISEHNRLYWYRQTLGQGPEFLTYFQNEAQLEKSRLLSDRFSAERPKGSFSTLEIQRTEQGDSAMYLCASSFPRRGMDYGYTFGSGTRLTVV.

The gene calls are TRBV12-3 or TRBV12-4 and TRBJ1-1, with a tentative D call TRBD1 (5 bases). The CDR3 length is 13 residues. Trimming stripped 7 bases from V and 1 base from J, with 10 bases between. The CDR3 here is CASKWTTNTEAFF. CDR3 bases: TGTGCCAGCAAGTGGACAACGAACACTGAAGCTTTCTTT.

The chain carries TRBV19 and TRBJ2-3; 12 nucleotides line up with TRBD2. The CDR3 sequence is 16 residues long. Trimming at V came to 4 bases and at J to 2 bases, leaving 4 bases not matched to a gene. CDR1 and CDR2 from the germline V gene are LNHDA and SQIVND (reference sequence). The CDR3 nucleotides read TGTGCCAGTAGTAAACTAGCGGGAGGCTACACAGATACGCAGTATTTT. Amino acid sequence: CASSKLAGGYTDTQYF.

The rearrangement links TRBV11-2 to TRBJ1-1; no clear D. Trimming left V 0 bases short and J 11 bases short, with 16 bases between. CDR1 SGHAT and CDR2 FQNNGV come from the germline V gene. CDR3 length: 14 amino acids. The CDR3 protein is CASSLDLSMGSAFF. The CDR3 DNA follows: TGTGCCAGCAGCTTAGATTTAAGTATGGGTTCGGCTTTCTTT.

The chain uses TRBV5-6 and TRBJ1-6; 9 bases map to TRBD1. The CDR3 has 16 residues. After removal of 1 base from V and 7 bases from J, the junction contained 6 bases not matched to a gene. Germline CDR1 reads SGHDT; CDR2 reads YYEEEE. The CDR3 coding sequence is TGTGCCAGCAGCTTGAAGCGGACAGGGGTGAATTCACCCCTCCACTTT. This gives the protein CASSLKRTGVNSPLHF.

V gene TRBV10-1 combines with J gene TRBJ1-1, with 7 bases that match TRBD1. This CDR3 contains 13 residues. V trimming: 2 bases; J trimming: 8 bases; junction bases outside the gene matches: 5. From germline, CDR1 is WNHNN and CDR2 SYGVQD (reference sequence). The CDR3 nucleotides read TGCGCCAGCAGTGAGACCGCACAGGGGGAAGCTTTCTTT. This translates into CASSETAQGEAFF.

V and J are TRBV28 and TRBJ2-5, with a weak D call TRBD1 (6 bases). Germline loops: CDR1 MDHEN, CDR2 SYDVKM. The CDR3 consists of 14 residues. Trimming pared 3 bases from V and 4 bases from J, leaving 12 bases between. DNA for the CDR3: TGTGCCAGCAGTTTTCAGGGGTTAAGAGAGACCCAGTACTTC. This sequence encodes CASSFQGLRETQYF.

The rearrangement uses TRBV19 and TRBJ1-2; D not resolved. Looked up from germline, CDR1 is LNHDA and CDR2 is SQIVND (reference sequence). The CDR3 totals 11 residues. Trimming shortened V by 6 bases and J by 5 bases, and 7 bases separated the two germline ends. CDR3 in amino acids: CASRESYGYTF. In nucleotides, the CDR3 is TGTGCCAGTAGAGAGAGTTATGGCTACACCTTC.

This chain uses TRBV7-9 with TRBJ1-4; weak D call: TRBD1 (6 bases). The V end lost 3 bases, the J end lost 0 bases, and 17 bases lay between the germline ends. CDR3 length: 18 amino acids. Germline V gene data show CDR1 as SEHNR and CDR2 as FQNEAQ (reference sequence). CDR3 residues: CASSFADRLTSTNEKLFF. The CDR3 nucleotides are TGTGCCAGCAGCTTCGCCGACAGGCTAACTTCAACTAATGAAAAACTGTTTTTT.

The chain is built from TRBV5-6 and TRBJ1-1, with TRBD1 as a possible D gene (5 bases). The CDR3 loop spans 18 amino acids. The germline V gene encodes CDR1 SGHDT and CDR2 YYEEEE. V gave up 3 bases and J gave up 6 bases, with 27 bases separating them. The CDR3 DNA reads as TGTGCCAGCAGCTACAAAATAGGGGTAGCCCCCTCCACGGCTGAAGCTTTCTTT. Protein sequence: CASSYKIGVAPSTAEAFF.

The rearrangement links TRBV3-1 (or the pseudogene TRBV3-2) to TRBJ2-1; D ambiguous. CDR3 size: 17 residues. Per germline, CDR1 LGHDT and CDR2 YNNKEL (reference sequence). V lost 0 bases and J lost 0, with 12 bases in between. In DNA form, the CDR3 reads TGTGCCAGCAGCCAAGAAGGCCGGACGAACTCCTACAATGAGCAGTTCTTC. As protein: CASSQEGRTNSYNEQFF.